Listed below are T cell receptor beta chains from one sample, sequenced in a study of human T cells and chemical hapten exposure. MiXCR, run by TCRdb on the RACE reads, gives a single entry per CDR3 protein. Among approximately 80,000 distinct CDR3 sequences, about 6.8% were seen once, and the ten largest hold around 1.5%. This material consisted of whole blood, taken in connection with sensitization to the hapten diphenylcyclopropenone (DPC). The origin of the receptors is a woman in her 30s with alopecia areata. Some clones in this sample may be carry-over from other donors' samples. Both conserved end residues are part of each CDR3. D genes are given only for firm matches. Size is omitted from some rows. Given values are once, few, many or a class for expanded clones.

CDR3nt: TGCGCCAGCAGCTTGGCTTGGACAGGGGGTTTCAATGAGCAGTTCTTC; CDR3aa: CASSLAWTGGFNEQFF; v_gene: TRBV5-1; j_gene: TRBJ2-1; abundance: few; d_gene: TRBD1
CDR3nt: TGTGCCAGCAGTTTGGTTGCGGGGCAGCCCCAGCATTTT; CDR3aa: CASSLVAGQPQHF; v_gene: TRBV12-3/TRBV12-4; j_gene: TRBJ1-5; abundance: many; d_gene: .
CDR3nt: TGTGCCAGCAGTTACTCGTACGGAGCAGAGACCCAGTACTTC; CDR3aa: CASSYSYGAETQYF; v_gene: TRBV6-6; j_gene: TRBJ2-5; abundance: many; d_gene: .
CDR3nt: TGCGCCAGCAGCTTGGACAGGGTGGATGAAAAACTGTTTTTT; CDR3aa: CASSLDRVDEKLFF; v_gene: TRBV5-1; j_gene: TRBJ1-4; abundance: few; d_gene: .
CDR3nt: TGCAGTGCTGGTGACAGATTCTCTGGAAACACCATATATTTT; CDR3aa: CSAGDRFSGNTIYF; v_gene: TRBV20-1; j_gene: TRBJ1-3; abundance: .; d_gene: .
CDR3nt: TGTGCCAGCACGAGGGACGGAATATACGAAAAACTGTTTTTT; CDR3aa: CASTRDGIYEKLFF; v_gene: TRBV7-9; j_gene: TRBJ1-4; abundance: many; d_gene: .
CDR3nt: TGTGCCAGCAGCTGGGAGGGGGGGCCGCAAGAGACCCAGTACTTC; CDR3aa: CASSWEGGPQETQYF; v_gene: TRBV7-2; j_gene: TRBJ2-5; abundance: few; d_gene: .
CDR3nt: TGCGCCTCCCATAGCGGGGAAAACACAGATACGCAGTATTTT; CDR3aa: CASHSGENTDTQYF; v_gene: TRBV5-1; j_gene: TRBJ2-3; abundance: few; d_gene: TRBD2
CDR3nt: TGTGCCAGCAGCCCCCGGCGACAGGGCGATGGCTACACCTTC; CDR3aa: CASSPRRQGDGYTF; v_gene: TRBV21-1; j_gene: TRBJ1-2; abundance: .; d_gene: .
CDR3nt: TGTGCCACCGGCACTAGCCTAGACTCCTACGAGCAGTACTTC; CDR3aa: CATGTSLDSYEQYF; v_gene: TRBV27; j_gene: TRBJ2-7; abundance: many; d_gene: .
CDR3nt: TGCGCCAGCAGCCGGGAGGGAGGTTCGCCCTGGAAAGGATCCTACAATGAGCAGTTCTTC; CDR3aa: CASSREGGSPWKGSYNEQFF; v_gene: TRBV4-1; j_gene: TRBJ2-1; abundance: .; d_gene: TRBD2
CDR3nt: TGTGCCAGCAGTCCCGAGGACAGGGATGCGCAGTATTTT; CDR3aa: CASSPEDRDAQYF; v_gene: TRBV6-5; j_gene: TRBJ2-3; abundance: many; d_gene: TRBD1
CDR3nt: TGTGCCAGCAGCTTGGACAGGGGCTCTAACTATGGCTACACCTTC; CDR3aa: CASSLDRGSNYGYTF; v_gene: TRBV7-2; j_gene: TRBJ1-2; abundance: few; d_gene: TRBD1
CDR3nt: TGTGCCAGCAGTTCACCGGGACAGGGTTTCACAGATACGCAGTATTTT; CDR3aa: CASSSPGQGFTDTQYF; v_gene: TRBV27; j_gene: TRBJ2-3; abundance: many; d_gene: TRBD1
CDR3nt: TGCAGTGCTAGGCTCAGGGGGCGCGGCACCGGGGAGCTGTTTTTT; CDR3aa: CSARLRGRGTGELFF; v_gene: TRBV20-1; j_gene: TRBJ2-2; abundance: many; d_gene: TRBD1
CDR3nt: TGTGCCAGCAGCACGACCGGGACAGGCACAGATACGCAGTATTTT; CDR3aa: CASSTTGTGTDTQYF; v_gene: TRBV3-1; j_gene: TRBJ2-3; abundance: many; d_gene: TRBD1
CDR3nt: TGTGCCAGCAGCCAAGATGCACAGGGTTTCAATGAGCAGTTCTTC; CDR3aa: CASSQDAQGFNEQFF; v_gene: TRBV3-1; j_gene: TRBJ2-1; abundance: .; d_gene: .
CDR3nt: TGTGCCAGCAGCTTGAGACTAGCTGAGGGCACAGATACGCAGTATTTT; CDR3aa: CASSLRLAEGTDTQYF; v_gene: TRBV5-4; j_gene: TRBJ2-3; abundance: few; d_gene: TRBD2
CDR3nt: TGCAGTGCCAGGACCGGGACGCAAACTGAAGCTTTCTTT; CDR3aa: CSARTGTQTEAFF; v_gene: TRBV20-1; j_gene: TRBJ1-1; abundance: many; d_gene: .
CDR3nt: TGCGCCAGCAGCTTGGAGCGCGGGGGGGCCGTCAAAAACATTCAGTACTTC; CDR3aa: CASSLERGGAVKNIQYF; v_gene: TRBV5-1; j_gene: TRBJ2-4; abundance: many; d_gene: TRBD2
CDR3nt: TGTGCCAGCAGATCCCGGCTGGTGGGAGCTACCGGGGAGCTGTTTTTT; CDR3aa: CASRSRLVGATGELFF; v_gene: TRBV7-9; j_gene: TRBJ2-2; abundance: many; d_gene: .
CDR3nt: TGTGCCAGCATGATTGCCAGCGTGAACACTGAAGCTTTCTTT; CDR3aa: CASMIASVNTEAFF; v_gene: TRBV2; j_gene: TRBJ1-1; abundance: few; d_gene: .
CDR3nt: TGTGCCAGCGCAGCGGGTTCCTACGAGCAGTACTTC; CDR3aa: CASAAGSYEQYF; v_gene: TRBV7-9; j_gene: TRBJ2-7; abundance: few; d_gene: .
CDR3nt: TGTGCCAGCAGTGCGTGGACAGGACGCAATCAGCCCCAGCATTTT; CDR3aa: CASSAWTGRNQPQHF; v_gene: TRBV2; j_gene: TRBJ1-5; abundance: few; d_gene: TRBD1
CDR3nt: TGTGCCAGCAGTTTATGGGGACAGGGGGCTAGTACAGATACGCAGTATTTT; CDR3aa: CASSLWGQGASTDTQYF; v_gene: TRBV12-3/TRBV12-4; j_gene: TRBJ2-3; abundance: many; d_gene: TRBD1
CDR3nt: TGCAGGTTTGGGGCGGCGCGGGACTATGGCTACACCTTC; CDR3aa: CRFGAARDYGYTF; v_gene: TRBV20-1; j_gene: TRBJ1-2; abundance: few; d_gene: .
CDR3nt: TGTGCCAGCAGCTTGCTATCCCAGGGATATCAAGAGACCCAGTACTTC; CDR3aa: CASSLLSQGYQETQYF; v_gene: TRBV5-6; j_gene: TRBJ2-5; abundance: many; d_gene: .